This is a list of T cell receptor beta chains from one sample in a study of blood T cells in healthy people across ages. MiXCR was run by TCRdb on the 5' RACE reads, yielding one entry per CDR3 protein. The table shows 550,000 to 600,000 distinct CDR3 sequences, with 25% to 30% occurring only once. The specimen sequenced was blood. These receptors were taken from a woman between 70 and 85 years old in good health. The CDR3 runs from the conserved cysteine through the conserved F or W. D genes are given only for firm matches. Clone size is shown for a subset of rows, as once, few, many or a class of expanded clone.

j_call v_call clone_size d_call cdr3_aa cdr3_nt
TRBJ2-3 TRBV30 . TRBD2 CAWSQAGTSRPWDTQYF TGTGCCTGGAGTCAGGCCGGGACTAGCCGACCTTGGGATACGCAGTATTTT
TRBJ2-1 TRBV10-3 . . CAISGGNGYNEQFF TGTGCCATCAGTGGAGGCAACGGCTACAATGAGCAGTTCTTC
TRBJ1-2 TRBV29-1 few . CSVLAGGGLYGYTF TGCAGCGTCCTGGCGGGGGGCGGACTCTATGGCTACACCTTC
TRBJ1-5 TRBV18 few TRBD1 CASSPRDRADSNQPQHF TGTGCCAGCTCACCCCGGGACAGGGCCGATAGCAATCAGCCCCAGCATTTT
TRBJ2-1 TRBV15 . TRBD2 CATSSGGSYNEQFF TGTGCCACCAGCAGCGGGGGGTCCTACAATGAGCAGTTCTTC
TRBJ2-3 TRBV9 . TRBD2 CASSATGTRSTDTQYF TGTGCCAGCAGCGCGACCGGGACTAGGAGCACAGATACGCAGTATTTT
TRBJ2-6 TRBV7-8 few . CASSQTDRSSGANVLTF TGTGCCAGCAGCCAAACAGACAGGAGCTCTGGGGCCAACGTCCTGACTTTC
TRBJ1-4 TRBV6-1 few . CASSESLGEKLFF TGTGCCAGCAGTGAATCCTTAGGGGAGAAACTGTTTTTT
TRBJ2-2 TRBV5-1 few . CASSLVYGDTGELFF TGCGCCAGCAGCTTGGTATACGGGGACACCGGGGAGCTGTTTTTT
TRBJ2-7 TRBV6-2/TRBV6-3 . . CASRPPMSEQYF TGTGCCAGCAGGCCCCCCATGTCCGAGCAGTACTTC